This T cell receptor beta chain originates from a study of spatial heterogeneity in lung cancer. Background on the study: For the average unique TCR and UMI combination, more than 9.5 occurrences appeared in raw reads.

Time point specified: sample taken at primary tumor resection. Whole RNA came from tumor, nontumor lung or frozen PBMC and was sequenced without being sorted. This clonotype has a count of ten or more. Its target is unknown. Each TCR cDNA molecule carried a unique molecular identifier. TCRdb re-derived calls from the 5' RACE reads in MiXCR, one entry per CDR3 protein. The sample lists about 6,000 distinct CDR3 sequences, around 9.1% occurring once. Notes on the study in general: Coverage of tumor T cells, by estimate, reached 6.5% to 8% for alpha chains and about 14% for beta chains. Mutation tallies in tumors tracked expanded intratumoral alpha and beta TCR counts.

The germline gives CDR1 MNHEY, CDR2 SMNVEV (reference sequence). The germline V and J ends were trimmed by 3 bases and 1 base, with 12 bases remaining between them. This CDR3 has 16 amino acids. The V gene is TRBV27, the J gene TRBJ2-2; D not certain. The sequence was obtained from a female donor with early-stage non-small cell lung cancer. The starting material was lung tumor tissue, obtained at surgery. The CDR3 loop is CASSLTPAVNTGELFF. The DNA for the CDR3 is TGTGCCAGCAGTTTGACGCCGGCGGTGAACACCGGGGAGCTGTTTTTT.